The 17 T cell receptor beta chains presented below share a single source sample, sequenced in a study of PD-L1 blockade in urothelial cancer. Time point indicated: peripheral blood 6 weeks after treatment start. TCRdb's copy holds only in-frame clones and misses some; the assay was immunoSEQ multiplex PCR. The table shows 35,000 to 55,000 clones, with 83% occurring only once. Sample: PBMCs, taken around atezolizumab (anti-PD-L1) treatment. Receptors originate from a man in his fifties or sixties with urothelial cancer.

The chain employs TRBV2 and TRBJ2-7; the match to TRBD1 covers 7 bases. V lost 5 bases to trimming and J lost 5 bases; unmatched junction nucleotides: 3. Germline V CDR1 and CDR2: SNHLY, FYNNEI. CDR3 length: 12 amino acids. Here the CDR3 reads CASSPTGDEQYF. The CDR3 nucleotides are TGTGCCAGCAGTCCAACAGGGGACGAGCAGTACTTC.

The rearrangement uses TRBV11-2 and TRBJ2-1, with 10 bases matching TRBD2. Germline-derived CDR1 and CDR2 are SGHAT and FQNNGV. The CDR3 is 16 residues long. J gave up 7 bases and V 0 bases, and 6 bases lay outside the gene matches. CDR3 sequence: CASSLDRSGGRNEQFF. The CDR3 DNA sequence: TGTGCCAGCAGCTTAGATCGTAGCGGGGGGAGAAATGAGCAGTTCTTC.

Turning to this clone: Other DNA sequences from this sample encode an identical CDR3 as well. The chain has TRBV28 and TRBJ1-1; 8 bases agree with TRBD1. Germline V gene sequence: CDR1 MDHEN, CDR2 SYDVKM. This CDR3 is built from 14 residues. Trimming took 6 bases from V and 0 from J; bases not matched to a gene: 3. The CDR3 DNA reads as TGTGCCAGCAGCACAGGGGGGATGAACACTGAAGCTTTCTTT. This encodes CASSTGGMNTEAFF.

V gene TRBV19 combines with J gene TRBJ2-5; 8 bases are shared with TRBD2. V shed 4 bases, J shed 5 bases, and the junction held 6 bases outside the gene matches. CDR3 size: 14 residues. CDR1 LNHDA and CDR2 SQIVND come from the germline V gene (reference sequence). CDR3 protein: CASSSGGGTETQYF. The CDR3 DNA sequence: TGTGCCAGTAGTAGCGGCGGGGGGACGGAGACCCAGTACTTC.

This chain links TRBV5-1 with TRBJ2-2, with 9 bases lining up with TRBD2. Germline V CDR1 and CDR2: SGHRS, YFSETQ. V lost 1 base, J lost 4 bases, and 5 bases stayed unmatched. CDR3 length equals 16 residues. The DNA for the CDR3 is TGCGCCAGCAGCTTGTTATCAGCGGGGGGCACCGGGGAGCTGTTTTTT. It is translated as CASSLLSAGGTGELFF.

This clone was seen once. The V gene is TRBV6-5, the J gene TRBJ1-1, with D perhaps matching TRBD1 (6 bases). V shed 6 bases and J shed 5 bases, with 16 bases lying between them. CDR1 MNHEY and CDR2 SVGAGI come from the germline V gene. The CDR3 loop spans 14 amino acids. The CDR3 loop is CASSPRTGWTEAFF. The CDR3 nucleotides read TGTGCCAGCAGCCCCAGAACAGGGTGGACTGAAGCTTTCTTT.

This rearrangement joins TRBV7-9 to TRBJ2-7; 7 bases align to TRBD2. The V segment lost 0 bases and the J segment 0 bases; nucleotides outside the gene matches: 8. The germline V gene has CDR1 SEHNR and CDR2 FQNEAQ (reference sequence). The length of the CDR3 is 17 residues. In DNA, the CDR3 is TGTGCCAGCAGCTTAGCGCTTATGCCTAGCGGCTCCTACGAGCAGTACTTC. As protein: CASSLALMPSGSYEQYF.

The table lists this clone with a few counts. The J gene is TRBJ1-2, the V gene TRBV7-3; D may be TRBD1 (5 bases). The CDR3 consists of 13 residues. V lost 2 bases to trimming and J lost 9 bases, with 13 bases between them. Germline V gives CDR1 SGHTA, CDR2 FQGTGA. The CDR3 coding sequence is TGTGCCAGCAGCTTAGGGGACGGGAGCCGCTACACCTTC. It encodes CASSLGDGSRYTF.

The chain uses TRBV5-1 and TRBJ2-7; 8 positions agree with TRBD1. The V segment lost 0 bases and the J segment 4 bases; nucleotides outside the gene matches: 3. The CDR3 extends over 14 amino acids. From germline, CDR1 is SGHRS and CDR2 YFSETQ. This chain's CDR3 is CASSLGQGKYEQYF. CDR3 DNA: TGCGCCAGCAGCTTGGGACAGGGGAAATACGAGCAGTACTTC.

This chain's CDR3 is CASSQIVLGLETQYF. In nucleotides, the CDR3 is TGCGCCAGCAGCCAAATTGTGCTGGGACTAGAGACCCAGTACTTC. The gene calls are TRBV4-1 and TRBJ2-5; D may be TRBD2 (6 bases). The V gene lost 2 bases and the J gene lost 4 bases, with 14 bases spanning the gap. The CDR3 is 15 residues long. Germline assignment: CDR1 MGHRA and CDR2 YSYEKL.

This sequence joins TRBV10-3 and TRBJ2-7, with 8 bases lining up with TRBD1. Germline values: CDR1 ENHRY, CDR2 SYGVKD. This CDR3 is built from 14 residues. The V and J ends lost 5 bases and 2 bases, in that order; junction bases with no gene match: 5. CDR3 residues: CAISIGTGPYEQYF. CDR3 DNA sequence: TGTGCCATCAGTATAGGGACAGGCCCCTACGAGCAGTACTTC.

This sequence joins TRBV6-5 and TRBJ1-1; a possible D gene is TRBD1 (5 bases). The ends were cut back, 0 bases at V and 4 bases at J, with 12 bases in the middle. Looked up from germline, CDR1 is MNHEY and CDR2 is SVGAGI. The CDR3 extends over 15 amino acids. CDR3 region: CASSYSNWGVTEAFF. CDR3 coding DNA: TGTGCCAGCAGTTACTCCAATTGGGGCGTCACTGAAGCTTTCTTT.

The chain employs TRBV13 and TRBJ1-1, with D maybe TRBD1 (6 bases). Per the germline V gene, CDR1 is PRHDT and CDR2 is FYEKMQ (reference sequence). CDR3 length equals 15 residues. Trimming removed 6 bases from V and 0 bases from J, with 14 bases in between. Here the CDR3 DNA reads TGTGCCAGCAGAGACTTAGGACAGATGAACACTGAAGCTTTCTTT. The encoded protein is CASRDLGQMNTEAFF.

The V gene is TRBV2, the J gene TRBJ2-1; 9 bases map to TRBD2. V trimming: 4 bases; J trimming: 9 bases; junction bases outside the gene matches: 13. This CDR3 is 16 amino acids long. Germline V lookup: CDR1 SNHLY, CDR2 FYNNEI. The CDR3 is CASSGAGGVNQGEQFF. In DNA, the CDR3 is TGTGCCAGCAGTGGGGCGGGGGGGGTAAATCAGGGTGAGCAGTTCTTC.

This clone was counted ten times or more. The chain has TRBV30 and TRBJ1-6; D unresolved. Germline V gives CDR1 GTSNPN, CDR2 SVGIG (reference sequence). The length of the CDR3 is 17 residues. V was trimmed by 3 bases and J by 0 bases, leaving 15 bases between them. The CDR3 DNA reads as TGTGCCTGGAGAGGCTTATTGGGGAGCTCCTATAATTCACCCCTCCACTTT. Protein product: CAWRGLLGSSYNSPLHF.

V gene TRBV5-4 combines with J gene TRBJ2-7, with 9 nucleotides matching TRBD1. The germline CDR1 and CDR2 sequences are SGHNT and YYREEE (reference sequence). V gave up 4 bases and J gave up 6 bases; unmatched junction bases: 8. The CDR3 has 14 residues. DNA of the CDR3: TGTGCCAGCAGCCGGGACAGGGTAGCAAGCGAGCAGTACTTC. It specifies CASSRDRVASEQYF.

In its sample, this clone was seen once. The rearrangement joins TRBV9 to TRBJ2-5; no definite D call. Deletions cut 4 bases from V and 1 base from J, with 14 bases between. The CDR3 is made up of 15 amino acids. The germline CDR1 and CDR2 sequences are SGDLS and YYNGEE. The CDR3 DNA reads TGTGCCAGCAGCAGAGCAACCGAGAGCCAAGAGACCCAGTACTTC. Amino acids: CASSRATESQETQYF.